This TCR beta chain was identified in a study of regulatory T cells in long-lasting Graves disease. In building TCR beta libraries, iRepertoire HTBI primers were used together with Arm-PCR of CDR3 regions. Per the original methods: The samples included approximately 62 TRBV and some 14 TRBJ segments. TCRdb re-derived calls from the multiplex PCR reads in MiXCR, one entry per CDR3 protein. Clone size and V and J calls follow TCRdb, not the original study. This sample has hundreds of thousands of distinct CDR3 sequences; 25% to 35% occur once, and the top ten carry 42%. Trimming removed 0 bases at V and 3 bases at J, with 9 bases between. This CDR3 comprises 14 residues. The germline gives CDR1 SGDLS, CDR2 YYNGEE. Indicated time point: persistent/refractory GD, antithyroid drugs over 5 years with positive TRAb. Following extraction of RNA from PBMCs, that RNA was used to make the TCR library. Clinicians diagnosed Graves' disease using American Thyroid Association guidelines.

The chain recombines TRBV9 with TRBJ1-2; D is unclear. The starting material was peripheral blood mononuclear cells (PBMCs), obtained when the disease was refractory, from a patient treated with antithyroid drugs. The TCR originated in a female donor with Graves disease. CDR3 protein: CASSVDRTDYGYTF. The CDR3 region has the DNA TGTGCCAGCAGCGTAGACCGTACCGACTATGGCTACACCTTC.